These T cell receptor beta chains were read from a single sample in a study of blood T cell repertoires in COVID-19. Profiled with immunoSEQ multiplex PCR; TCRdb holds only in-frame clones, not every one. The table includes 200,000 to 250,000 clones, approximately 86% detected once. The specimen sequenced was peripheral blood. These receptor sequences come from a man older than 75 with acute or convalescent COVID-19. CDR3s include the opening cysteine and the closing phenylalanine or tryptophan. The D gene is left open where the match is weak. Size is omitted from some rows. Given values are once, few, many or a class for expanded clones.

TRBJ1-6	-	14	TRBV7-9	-	TGTGCCAGCAGCCGTTTCGACAGGAATTCACCCCTCCACTTT	CASSRFDRNSPLHF
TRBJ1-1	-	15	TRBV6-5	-	TGTGCCAGCAGTCTAACCCAGGGCATGAACACTGAAGCTTTCTTT	CASSLTQGMNTEAFF
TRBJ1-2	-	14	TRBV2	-	TGTGCCAGCAGGTCTCAGGGGATTATATCTGGCTACACCTTC	CASRSQGIISGYTF
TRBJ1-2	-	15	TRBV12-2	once	TGTGCAAGTCGCTTAGGACACAGGGCCAACTATGGCTACACCTTC	CASRLGHRANYGYTF
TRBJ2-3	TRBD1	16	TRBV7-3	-	TGTGCCAGCAGCTCGCGGACAGGGGAAAGCACAGATACGCAGTATTTT	CASSSRTGESTDTQYF
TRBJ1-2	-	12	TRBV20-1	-	TGCAGTGCTAGTCTCGCAGGGAAAAACTACACCTTC	CSASLAGKNYTF
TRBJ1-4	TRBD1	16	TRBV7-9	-	TGTGCCAGCAGCTTAAAGTGGGGACAGGGGAATGAAAAACTGTTTTTT	CASSLKWGQGNEKLFF
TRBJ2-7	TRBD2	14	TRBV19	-	TGTGCCAGTAGTAGCCCCGGACTAGCGTACGAGCAGTACTTC	CASSSPGLAYEQYF
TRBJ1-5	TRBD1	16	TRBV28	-	TGTGCCAGCAGTACCCAATTATCAGGGGGCGGTCAGCCCCAGCATTTT	CASSTQLSGGGQPQHF
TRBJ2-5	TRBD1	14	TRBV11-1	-	TGTGCCAGCAGCAAACAGGGGGACCAAGAGACCCAGTACTTC	CASSKQGDQETQYF
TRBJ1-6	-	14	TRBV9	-	TGTGCCAGCAGCGTTCGCAGGGAGGCTTCACCCCTCCACTTT	CASSVRREASPLHF
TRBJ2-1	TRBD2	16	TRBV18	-	TGTGCCAGCTCACTCGGACTAGCGGGTGCTGATGGGGAGCAGTTCTTC	CASSLGLAGADGEQFF
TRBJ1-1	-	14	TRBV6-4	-	TGTGCCAGCAGGCCATCACAGGGGAACACTGAAGCTTTCTTT	CASRPSQGNTEAFF
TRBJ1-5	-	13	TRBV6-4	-	TGTGCCAGCAGTGTGGAGAGCAATCAGCCCCAGCATTTT	CASSVESNQPQHF
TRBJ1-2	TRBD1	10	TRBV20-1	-	TGCAGTGCCTGGGACAGGGGCTACACCTTC	CSAWDRGYTF